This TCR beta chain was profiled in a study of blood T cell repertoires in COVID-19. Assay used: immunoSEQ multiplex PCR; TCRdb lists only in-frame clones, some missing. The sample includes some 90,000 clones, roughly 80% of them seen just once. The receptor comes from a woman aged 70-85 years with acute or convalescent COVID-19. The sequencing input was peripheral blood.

CDR3 nucleotides: TGTGCCAGCGCCCTAGGATCAGGGGCGAATCAGCCCCAGCATTTT. Amino acids: CASALGSGANQPQHF. The rearrangement links TRBV9 to TRBJ1-5, with D possibly being TRBD1 (6 bases). Germline CDR1 and CDR2: SGDLS and YYNGEE. The V and J ends lost 7 bases and 4 bases respectively, with 18 bases between them. The CDR3 extends over 15 amino acids.